The 27 T cell receptor beta chains below all came from one sample that was sequenced in a study of T cells in Graves' hyperthyroidism and ophthalmopathy. There were TCR beta CDR3 regions amplified from RNA transcripts. Primed by the HTBI set, a first-round RT-PCR was run on the TCR CDR3. TCRdb re-called the multiplex PCR reads with MiXCR, one entry per CDR3 protein. The data contain some 490,000 distinct CDR3 sequences, about 20% of them singletons. The sequenced sample was blood. These receptors came from a woman between 65 and 79 years old with Graves' ophthalmopathy.

CDR3 nucleotide sequence: TGTGCCAGCAGAATAGGGAGGGCAGCGCAAGAGACCCAGTACTTC. Its protein product is CASRIGRAAQETQYF. The chain is built from TRBV7-2 and TRBJ2-5, with 7 bases aligning to TRBD2. This CDR3 region has 15 residues. Germline lookup yields CDR1 SGHTA and CDR2 FQGNSA. With V trimmed by 6 bases and J by 2 bases, 9 bases remained unmatched. The full variable domain, its missing parts supplied by reference TRBV7-2 and TRBJ2-5, is GAGVSQSPSNKVTEKGKDVELRCDPISGHTALYWYRQSLGQGLEFLIYFQGNSAPDKSGLPSDRFSAERTGGSVSTLTIQRTQQEDSAVYLCASRIGRAAQETQYFGPGTRLLVL.

This clonotype was seen at least ten times. The chain combines TRBV5-6 with TRBJ1-3; no reliable D call. Germline V gene lookup returns CDR1 SGHDT and CDR2 YYEEEE. Trimming removed 3 bases at V and 2 bases at J, with 18 bases between. CDR3 length: 17 residues. The CDR3 spells CASSYYPPSITGNTIYF. The CDR3 nucleotides are TGTGCCAGCAGCTACTACCCTCCGAGCATTACTGGAAACACCATATATTTT.

This sequence joins TRBV2 and TRBJ1-3; no firm D call. The ends were cut back, 6 bases at V and 3 bases at J, with 12 bases in the middle. The CDR3 is 14 residues long. Germline assignment: CDR1 SNHLY and CDR2 FYNNEI. The CDR3 DNA follows: TGTGCCAGCAGCGCCACAGCAAATGGAAACACCATATATTTT. It translates to CASSATANGNTIYF.

This chain connects TRBV10-3 to TRBJ1-6, with 7 positions matching TRBD1. Trimming cost V 2 bases and J 9 bases; bases outside gene matches: 7. The CDR3 is made up of 15 amino acids. CDR1 is ENHRY and CDR2 is SYGVKD in the germline V gene. CDR3 in amino acids: CAISEVRQGRSPLHF. In DNA, the CDR3 is TGTGCCATCAGTGAGGTACGACAGGGACGTTCACCCCTCCACTTT.

This clonotype has a handful of counts. This rearrangement joins TRBV7-8 to TRBJ1-1; TRBD1 matches at 7 bases. V was clipped by 7 bases and J by 4 bases; unmatched bases: 12. This CDR3 is 15 amino acids long. Germline lookup yields CDR1 SGHVS and CDR2 FQNEAQ. CDR3 region: CASTQMTGRVTEAFF. The CDR3 DNA reads as TGTGCCAGCACCCAAATGACAGGGCGTGTCACTGAAGCTTTCTTT.

This clonotype was seen many times. The rearrangement uses TRBV12-3 or TRBV12-4 and TRBJ2-1, with 8 bases that match TRBD2. CDR3 length: 15 residues. V was pared by 6 bases and J by 6 bases, with 10 bases of the junction left unmatched. CDR3 sequence (DNA): TGTGCCAGCAGCCGCGCGGGACTAGTGTCCAATGAGCAGTTCTTC. Protein: CASSRAGLVSNEQFF.

This chain links TRBV19 with TRBJ1-1; 8 bases are shared with TRBD1. This CDR3 contains 13 residues. Germline-derived CDR1 and CDR2 are LNHDA and SQIVND (reference sequence). V lost 4 bases to trimming and J lost 3 bases; unmatched junction nucleotides: 1. For the CDR3, the DNA is TGTGCCAGTAGTACGGACAGGGACACTGAAGCTTTCTTT. Amino acid sequence: CASSTDRDTEAFF. Combining the CDR3 with reference TRBV19 and TRBJ1-1 gives the whole variable domain DGGITQSPKYLFRKEGQNVTLSCEQNLNHDAMYWYRQDPGQGLRLIYYSQIVNDFQKGDIAEGYSVSREKKESFPLTVTSAQKNPTAFYLCASSTDRDTEAFFGQGTRLTVV.

This clonotype was seen a handful of times. The rearrangement uses TRBV12-3 or TRBV12-4 and TRBJ2-2; D is possibly TRBD1 (6 bases). V was pared by 3 bases and J by 6 bases, with 11 bases between. CDR3 length: 14 residues. This chain's CDR3 is CASSLGAHAGELFF. Here the CDR3 DNA reads TGTGCCAGCAGTTTGGGGGCCCACGCCGGGGAGCTGTTTTTT.

The chain uses TRBV12-3 or TRBV12-4 and TRBJ2-1; TRBD1 is a possible D gene (6 bases). Trimming took off 6 bases at V and 0 bases at J, with 12 bases between the two ends. The CDR3 loop spans 15 amino acids. Here the CDR3 reads CASRPGQSSYNEQFF. The DNA for the CDR3 is TGTGCCAGCAGACCAGGACAGAGCTCCTACAATGAGCAGTTCTTC.

This clonotype was detected only a few times. V is TRBV24-1 and J is TRBJ1-5; D is unclear. Germline values: CDR1 KGHDR, CDR2 SFDVKD. The CDR3 sequence is 15 residues long. With 2 bases removed from V and 6 bases from J, the gap between germline ends came to 13 bases. CDR3 sequence (DNA): TGTGCCACCAGTGATTCAGCGGGAGGTACTCAGCCCCAGCATTTT. Translating it yields CATSDSAGGTQPQHF.

This clonotype occurred a few times. This sequence joins TRBV3-1 and TRBJ1-5, with D unclear. With 3 bases removed from V and 4 bases from J, the gap between germline ends came to 7 bases. The CDR3 is made up of 13 amino acids. CDR1 and CDR2 from the germline V gene are LGHDT and YNNKEL (reference sequence). CDR3 DNA sequence: TGTGCCAGCAGCCAGACCTCTAATCAGCCCCAGCATTTT. The encoded protein is CASSQTSNQPQHF.

This clonotype appeared a few times. This CDR3 reads CATSRDGRLGQPQHF. DNA of the CDR3: TGTGCCACCAGCAGAGACGGCAGGCTTGGACAGCCCCAGCATTTT. The chain couples TRBV15 to TRBJ1-5; D is unresolved. The germline V gene has CDR1 LNHNV and CDR2 YYDKDF (reference sequence). The CDR3 extends over 15 amino acids. V lost 0 bases and J 7 bases, leaving 13 bases between the germline ends.

This chain joins TRBV20-1 and TRBJ1-2, with D unclear. Germline CDR1 reads DFQATT; CDR2 reads SNEGSKA (reference sequence). The CDR3 spans 14 residues. Trimming removed 2 bases at V and 6 bases at J, with 16 bases between. The CDR3 region has the DNA TGCAGTGCTAGAAAGCCGGCCTTCCGGGATGGCTACACCTTC. This encodes CSARKPAFRDGYTF.

This clonotype was seen a few times. The chain is built from TRBV4-1 and TRBJ2-7, with 7 positions matching TRBD1. There are 16 residues in the CDR3. Germline values: CDR1 MGHRA, CDR2 YSYEKL. V was pared by 6 bases and J by 2 bases, with 13 bases of the junction left unmatched. The CDR3 protein is CASSQPRQGMAYEQYF. The CDR3 DNA sequence: TGCGCCAGCAGTCAGCCCCGACAGGGAATGGCCTACGAGCAGTACTTC.

This clonotype was counted between two and nine times. A much larger clonotype is one base distant, so this may be a read error. The V and J genes are TRBV30 and TRBJ2-3; D is possibly TRBD1 or TRBD2 (5 bases each). V was cut by 2 bases and J by 7 bases, with 22 bases left in between. The CDR3 totals 16 residues. In germline, CDR1 is GTSNPN, CDR2 SVGIG (reference sequence). The CDR3 sequence: CAWSYSSGGGTNTQYF. The CDR3 DNA reads as TGTGCCTGGAGTTACAGCAGTGGTGGGGGAACAAATACGCAGTATTTT.

This clonotype was seen ten or more times. The rearrangement joins TRBV30 to TRBJ1-1; TRBD1 agrees at 7 bases. This CDR3 has 15 residues. V was clipped by 1 base and J by 1 base; unmatched bases: 6. CDR1 and CDR2 from the germline V gene are GTSNPN and SVGIG (reference sequence). The CDR3 is CAWSGYRDRNTEAFF. The CDR3 DNA reads as TGTGCCTGGAGTGGCTATCGGGACAGGAACACTGAAGCTTTCTTT.

This clonotype was observed a few times. The chain recombines TRBV10-3 with TRBJ2-6; 7 bases line up with TRBD2. V lost 8 bases to trimming and J lost 4 bases; unmatched junction nucleotides: 8. CDR3 length: 15 residues. Germline V gene lookup returns CDR1 ENHRY and CDR2 SYGVKD. This CDR3 reads CAIGREPQGANVLTF. The CDR3, as DNA: TGTGCCATCGGGCGGGAGCCGCAAGGGGCCAACGTCCTGACTTTC.

For the CDR3, the DNA is TGTGCCAGTAGTACCCAGGGGGCGAGGACTGAAGCTTTCTTT. Translating gives CASSTQGARTEAFF. V gene TRBV19 combines with J gene TRBJ1-1; 8 nucleotides line up with TRBD1. Germline trimming cut 4 bases from V and 5 bases from J; bases unmatched to any gene: 6. This CDR3 comprises 14 residues. The germline V gene has CDR1 LNHDA and CDR2 SQIVND (reference sequence).

The chain uses TRBV20-1 and TRBJ1-6; 10 bases line up with TRBD1. Per the germline V gene, CDR1 is DFQATT and CDR2 is SNEGSKA (reference sequence). The trim removed 3 bases at V and 8 bases at J, leaving 7 bases unmatched. This CDR3 has 15 amino acids. The CDR3 is CSASRTGGGHSPLHF. DNA for the CDR3: TGCAGTGCTAGTCGGACAGGGGGAGGGCATTCACCCCTCCACTTT.

This clonotype was seen a handful of times. The DNA for the CDR3 is TGTGCCATCCGGGACTCATCTAGCACAGATACGCAGTATTTT. It codes for CAIRDSSSTDTQYF. The chain links TRBV10-3 to TRBJ2-3; the D gene is possibly TRBD2 (6 bases). V was shortened by 8 bases and J by 0 bases, with 12 bases between the two germline ends. Germline V gene lookup returns CDR1 ENHRY and CDR2 SYGVKD. CDR3 length equals 14 residues.

The rearrangement uses TRBV29-1 and TRBJ2-7, with D unclear. Per germline, CDR1 SQVTM and CDR2 ANQGSEA. Trimming stripped 6 bases from V and 3 bases from J, with 9 bases between. CDR3 length equals 11 residues. CDR3 in amino acids: CSVIDNYEQYF. The CDR3 DNA reads as TGCAGCGTCATCGACAACTACGAGCAGTACTTC.

A few counts support this clonotype. This chain links TRBV7-3 with TRBJ2-3; perhaps TRBD2 as D (6 bases). The CDR3 runs to 12 residues. Trimming took off 2 bases at V and 8 bases at J, with 8 bases between the two ends. The germline V gene has CDR1 SGHTA and CDR2 FQGTGA. The CDR3 DNA is TGTGCCAGCAGCTTAGACGGGGGTACGCAGTATTTT. Its protein product is CASSLDGGTQYF.

This clonotype showed up just a few times. The chain has TRBV27 and TRBJ1-1, with a possible D match to TRBD1 (5 bases). The V gene lost 6 bases and the J gene lost 7 bases, with 9 bases spanning the gap. CDR1 is MNHEY, CDR2 SMNVEV, per germline (reference sequence). The CDR3 totals 11 residues. CDR3 residues: CASRLQGEAFF. Written as DNA, the CDR3 is TGTGCCAGCAGACTTCAGGGTGAAGCTTTCTTT.

This clonotype was observed many times. The chain employs TRBV28 and TRBJ2-7; unclear D gene. Germline V lookup: CDR1 MDHEN, CDR2 SYDVKM. Between the trimmed V and J ends, which lost 6 bases and 0 bases, there was a span of 18 bases. This CDR3 region has 16 residues. CDR3 in amino acids: CASSPLGALASYEQYF. DNA for the CDR3: TGTGCCAGCAGCCCTTTGGGCGCCTTGGCCTCCTACGAGCAGTACTTC.

This clonotype was seen at least ten times. The V gene is TRBV12-3 or TRBV12-4, the J gene TRBJ1-6; unclear D gene. Trimming took 3 bases from V and 7 from J, leaving 10 bases between them. This CDR3 has 14 amino acids. The CDR3 coding sequence is TGTGCCAGCAGTTTTGGGCAGCAAAATTCACCCCTCCACTTT. It is translated as CASSFGQQNSPLHF.

This clonotype was seen a handful of times. The gene calls are TRBV6-2 or TRBV6-3 and TRBJ2-1; the match to TRBD2 covers 11 bases. V was clipped by 5 bases and J by 6 bases; unmatched bases: 6. This CDR3 is 15 amino acids long. Per germline, CDR1 MNHEY and CDR2 SVGEGT. CDR3 sequence (DNA): TGTGCCAGCAGTCCTCTAGCGGGAGGAGCCAATGAGCAGTTCTTC. This encodes CASSPLAGGANEQFF.

This clonotype was counted ten times or more. One junction end does not reproduce the germline sequence, and a read error may be involved. This chain connects TRBV5-1 to TRBJ2-5; D gene uncertain. Looked up from germline, CDR1 is SGHRS and CDR2 is YFSETQ. CDR3 length: 11 residues. The CDR3, as DNA: TGTGCCAGCAGCTTAGAAGAGACCCAGTACTTC. It encodes CASSLEETQYF. Together with reference TRBV5-1 and TRBJ2-5, the CDR3 gives the full variable domain: KAGVTQTPRYLIKTRGQQVTLSCSPISGHRSVSWYQQTPGQGLQFLFEYFSETQRNKGNFPGRFSGRQFSNSRSEMNVSTLELGDSALYLCASSLEETQYFGPGTRLLVL.